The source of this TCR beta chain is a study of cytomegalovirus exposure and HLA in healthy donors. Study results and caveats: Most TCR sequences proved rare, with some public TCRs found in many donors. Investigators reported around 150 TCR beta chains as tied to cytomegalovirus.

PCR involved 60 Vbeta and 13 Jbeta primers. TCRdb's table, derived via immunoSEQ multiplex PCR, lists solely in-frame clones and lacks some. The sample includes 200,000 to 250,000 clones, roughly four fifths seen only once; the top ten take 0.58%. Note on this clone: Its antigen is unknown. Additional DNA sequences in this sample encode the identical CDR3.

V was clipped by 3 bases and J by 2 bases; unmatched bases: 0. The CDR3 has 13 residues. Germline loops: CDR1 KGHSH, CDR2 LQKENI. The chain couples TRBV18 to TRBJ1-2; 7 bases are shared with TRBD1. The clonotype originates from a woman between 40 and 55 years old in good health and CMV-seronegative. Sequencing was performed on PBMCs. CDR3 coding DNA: TGTGCCAGCTCACCGGACAGGAACTATGGCTACACCTTC. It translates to CASSPDRNYGYTF.